The 18 T cell receptor beta chains presented below share a single source sample, sequenced in a study of human versus mouse CDR3 diversity and MHC coevolution. TCRdb keeps only in-frame clones here, not all; method: immunoSEQ multiplex PCR. The sample includes roughly 80,000 clones, about 90% of them seen just once. Sequencing was done on a sample of naive CD4+ T cells from blood. Subset indicated: CD45RO-negative CD62L-positive naive CD4 T cells. Every receptor here comes from a person aged 25 to 75 in good health.

This clone appeared a single time. The rearrangement uses TRBV11-2 and TRBJ2-7, with TRBD1 matching 11 bases. CDR3 length: 15 residues. The germline V gene encodes CDR1 SGHAT and CDR2 FQNNGV. The J segment lost 6 bases and the V segment lost 0 bases, leaving 4 bases of the junction unmatched. CDR3 bases: TGTGCCAGCAGCTTAGAGGACAGGGGGCGCGCCGAGCAGTACTTC. Its protein product is CASSLEDRGRAEQYF.

The chain joins TRBV2 to TRBJ1-5, with TRBD1 as a possible D gene (5 bases). This CDR3 contains 15 residues. Germline-derived CDR1 and CDR2 are SNHLY and FYNNEI. V lost 6 bases and J lost 3, with 15 bases in between. CDR3 in amino acids: CASSKREGYNQPQHF. The CDR3 DNA follows: TGTGCCAGCAGCAAAAGGGAGGGGTACAATCAGCCCCAGCATTTT.

This clone has only one observation. The rearrangement links TRBV15 to TRBJ2-3; 10 bases align to TRBD2. This CDR3 is 16 amino acids long. From germline, CDR1 is LNHNV and CDR2 YYDKDF (reference sequence). V trimming: 0 bases; J trimming: 6 bases; junction bases outside the gene matches: 6. The chain's CDR3 is CATSRDLAGGSDTQYF. CDR3 coding DNA: TGTGCCACCAGCAGAGATTTAGCGGGGGGAAGCGATACGCAGTATTTT.

For this clone: In the same sample, other DNA sequences code for this CDR3. The V gene is TRBV2, the J gene TRBJ1-1, with 7 bases matching TRBD1. CDR1 SNHLY and CDR2 FYNNEI come from the germline V gene. The CDR3 is 13 residues long. V lost 5 bases to trimming and J lost 5 bases; unmatched junction nucleotides: 5. Here the CDR3 DNA reads TGTGCCAGCAGTTTACAGGGGAATACTGAAGCTTTCTTT. Translation gives CASSLQGNTEAFF.

The genes are TRBV19 and TRBJ2-3, with 10 positions matching TRBD2. The length of the CDR3 is 16 residues. Germline V gives CDR1 LNHDA, CDR2 SQIVND (reference sequence). The V gene end was trimmed by 4 bases and the J gene end by 5 bases; junction bases not matched to a gene: 9. The CDR3 reads CASSRAAGGYGDTQYF. CDR3 nucleotides: TGTGCCAGTAGTAGGGCAGCGGGGGGGTATGGAGATACGCAGTATTTT.

The chain recombines TRBV28 with TRBJ2-5; 9 bases align to TRBD2. Germline CDR1 MDHEN, CDR2 SYDVKM. The CDR3 is made up of 15 amino acids. V was clipped by 5 bases and J by 1 base; unmatched bases: 5. In DNA form, the CDR3 reads TGTGCCAGCAGTCCCGCGGGGGGGGTCCAAGAGACCCAGTACTTC. Residues: CASSPAGGVQETQYF.

The chain links TRBV7-8 to TRBJ2-7; D ambiguous. Germline CDR1 SGHVS, CDR2 FQNEAQ. This CDR3 is built from 16 residues. V lost 6 bases to trimming and J lost 3 bases, with 21 bases between them. CDR3 DNA sequence: TGTGCCAGCAGTACGGTCGCTGGGCTCCAGAGCTACGAGCAGTACTTC. This gives the protein CASSTVAGLQSYEQYF.

This chain uses TRBV5-1 with TRBJ2-5, with 13 bases identical to TRBD2. The CDR3 is made up of 17 amino acids. Germline trimming cut 2 bases from V and 5 bases from J; bases unmatched to any gene: 9. Germline V CDR1 and CDR2: SGHRS, YFSETQ. CDR3 region: CASSLLLAGGPRETQYF. CDR3 nucleotide sequence: TGCGCCAGCAGCTTATTACTAGCGGGAGGGCCACGGGAGACCCAGTACTTC. The variable domain in full, completed from reference TRBV5-1 and TRBJ2-5, reads KAGVTQTPRYLIKTRGQQVTLSCSPISGHRSVSWYQQTPGQGLQFLFEYFSETQRNKGNFPGRFSGRQFSNSRSEMNVSTLELGDSALYLCASSLLLAGGPRETQYFGPGTRLLVL.

The chain links TRBV9 to TRBJ2-3; TRBD2 matches 10 bases. The length of the CDR3 is 19 residues. Per germline, CDR1 SGDLS and CDR2 YYNGEE. With V trimmed by 3 bases and J by 1 base, 14 bases remained unmatched. The CDR3 sequence: CASSAEGWGLAGGTDTQYF. CDR3 in DNA: TGTGCCAGCAGCGCGGAGGGGTGGGGGCTAGCGGGAGGCACAGATACGCAGTATTTT.

Worth noting for this clone: Different DNA sequences within this sample yield the same CDR3. The chain combines TRBV28 with TRBJ1-6; D is undetermined. This CDR3 contains 16 residues. Germline assignment: CDR1 MDHEN and CDR2 SYDVKM. V lost 6 bases to trimming and J lost 0 bases, with 12 bases between them. The CDR3 protein is CASRRRASSYNSPLHF. In DNA form, the CDR3 reads TGTGCCAGCAGACGCCGAGCGAGCTCCTATAATTCACCCCTCCACTTT.

The chain joins TRBV5-1 to TRBJ1-5, with D unclear. Germline CDR1 is SGHRS and CDR2 is YFSETQ. Deletions cut 0 bases from V and 2 bases from J, with 9 bases between. The CDR3 length is 15 residues. The CDR3 DNA reads as TGCGCCAGCAGCTTGGATGGGCAGGGCAATCAGCCCCAGCATTTT. It specifies CASSLDGQGNQPQHF. The whole variable domain, remainder taken from reference TRBV5-1 and TRBJ1-5, is KAGVTQTPRYLIKTRGQQVTLSCSPISGHRSVSWYQQTPGQGLQFLFEYFSETQRNKGNFPGRFSGRQFSNSRSEMNVSTLELGDSALYLCASSLDGQGNQPQHFGDGTRLSIL.

CDR3 amino acids: CASSVVPEGNEQYF. In DNA form, the CDR3 reads TGTGCCAGCAGCGTAGTTCCAGAGGGTAACGAGCAGTACTTC. This chain joins TRBV9 and TRBJ2-7, with D tentatively TRBD2 (5 bases). The V gene's germline CDR1 is SGDLS and CDR2 YYNGEE. The CDR3 totals 14 residues. Trimming pared 0 bases from V and 5 bases from J, leaving 12 bases between.

The chain joins TRBV5-6 to TRBJ1-1, with TRBD1 identical over 12 bases. Per the germline V gene, CDR1 is SGHDT and CDR2 is YYEEEE. The trim removed 6 bases at V and 10 bases at J, leaving 16 bases unmatched. The CDR3 sequence is 16 residues long. The CDR3 region has the DNA TGTGCCAGCACCAAATCTCGGGGACAGGGGGCGAGTCGAGCTTTCTTT. Its translation is CASTKSRGQGASRAFF.

The CDR3 DNA reads TGTGCCAGCAGCCGACAGGGGGAAGTTTCCTACAATGAGCAGTTCTTC. It is translated as CASSRQGEVSYNEQFF. This chain joins TRBV7-3 and TRBJ2-1; 9 nucleotides align to TRBD1. The length of the CDR3 is 16 residues. In germline, CDR1 is SGHTA, CDR2 FQGTGA. Losses at the gene ends were 5 bases for V and 1 base for J; bases not matched to a gene: 6.

The chain couples TRBV27 to TRBJ1-3, with 10 bases lining up with TRBD1. The V gene's germline CDR1 is MNHEY and CDR2 SMNVEV (reference sequence). The V gene end was trimmed by 5 bases and the J gene end by 2 bases; junction bases not matched to a gene: 3. There are 15 residues in the CDR3. The CDR3 coding sequence is TGTGCCAGCAGTCCCGGGACAGGGGCTGGAAACACCATATATTTT. This codes for CASSPGTGAGNTIYF.

This clone was recorded only once. The V and J genes are TRBV19 and TRBJ2-1; D unresolved. The germline V and J ends were trimmed by 2 bases and 9 bases, with 11 bases remaining between them. Looked up from germline, CDR1 is LNHDA and CDR2 is SQIVND (reference sequence). The CDR3 totals 13 residues. The CDR3 DNA reads TGTGCCAGTAGTATATATGGAACGGGTGAGCAGTTCTTC. As protein: CASSIYGTGEQFF. The full variable domain, its missing parts supplied by reference TRBV19 and TRBJ2-1, is DGGITQSPKYLFRKEGQNVTLSCEQNLNHDAMYWYRQDPGQGLRLIYYSQIVNDFQKGDIAEGYSVSREKKESFPLTVTSAQKNPTAFYLCASSIYGTGEQFFGPGTRLTVL.

A word on this clone: At one of its ends the junction is not consistent with the germline gene, which may arise from a read error. V is TRBV6-5 and J is TRBJ2-5, with TRBD1 matching 9 bases. The CDR3 is 14 residues long. CDR1 MNHEY and CDR2 SVGAGI come from the germline V gene. The CDR3 here is CASRSTGGQETRYF. The DNA for the CDR3 is TGTGCCAGCAGATCAACAGGGGGCCAAGAGACCCGGTACTTC.

The chain combines TRBV18 with TRBJ2-3; 9 bases align to TRBD1. The V gene's germline CDR1 is KGHSH and CDR2 LQKENI. The CDR3 covers 17 residues. With V trimmed by 1 base and J by 4 bases, 9 bases remained unmatched. In nucleotides, the CDR3 is TGTGCCAGCTCACCACTACAGAGCACAGGGGGCTCAGATACGCAGTATTTT. Its translation is CASSPLQSTGGSDTQYF.